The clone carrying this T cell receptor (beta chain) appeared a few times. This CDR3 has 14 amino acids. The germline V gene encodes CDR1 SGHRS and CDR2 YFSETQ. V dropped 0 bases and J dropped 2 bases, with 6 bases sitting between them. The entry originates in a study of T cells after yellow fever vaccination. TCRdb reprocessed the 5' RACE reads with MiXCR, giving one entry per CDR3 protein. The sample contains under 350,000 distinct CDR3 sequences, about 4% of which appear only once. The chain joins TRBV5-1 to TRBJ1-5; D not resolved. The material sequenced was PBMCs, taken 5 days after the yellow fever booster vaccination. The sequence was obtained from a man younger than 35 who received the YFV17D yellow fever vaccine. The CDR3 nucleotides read TGCGCCAGCAGCTTGGACAGCCGCAATCAGCCCCAGCATTTT. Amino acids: CASSLDSRNQPQHF.